What follows are 16 T cell receptor beta chains derived from one specimen sequenced in a study of shared T cell receptors in the human thymus. Measured with immunoSEQ multiplex PCR; TCRdb has only the in-frame clones, and not every one. The sample shows 720,000 or so clones, approximately 85% of them seen only once. Separately, the same data were catalogued under a study of human thymus T cells.

The sequenced sample was thymocytes. The receptors stem from a girl under two years old with a congenital heart defect.

The V and J genes are TRBV14 and TRBJ2-7; the match to TRBD1 covers 8 bases. This CDR3 is 16 amino acids long. Germline V lookup: CDR1 SGHDN, CDR2 FVKESK. With V trimmed by 4 bases and J by 4 bases, 12 bases remained unmatched. The CDR3 loop reads CASSPFPGTGVYEQYF. CDR3 nucleotides: TGTGCCAGCAGCCCCTTTCCCGGGACAGGAGTTTACGAGCAGTACTTC.

This chain uses TRBV4-1 with TRBJ2-5, with 11 bases that match TRBD2. The CDR3 has 18 amino acids. The germline V gene encodes CDR1 MGHRA and CDR2 YSYEKL. The V segment lost 1 base and the J segment 0 bases; nucleotides outside the gene matches: 7. In nucleotides, the CDR3 is TGCGCCAGCAGCCAAGTGTCTAGCGGGGGGACATACCAAGAGACCCAGTACTTC. It is translated as CASSQVSSGGTYQETQYF.

This sequence joins TRBV5-1 and TRBJ1-6, with D possibly being TRBD1 (6 bases). V lost 0 bases and J 7 bases, leaving 11 bases between the germline ends. CDR3 length equals 15 residues. CDR1 and CDR2 from the germline V gene are SGHRS and YFSETQ. CDR3 DNA: TGCGCCAGCAGCTTGGCAGGGGAGGGGAATTCACCCCTCCACTTT. Translated: CASSLAGEGNSPLHF.

The chain recombines TRBV27 with TRBJ1-5; 8 positions match TRBD1. Germline loops: CDR1 MNHEY, CDR2 SMNVEV (reference sequence). Germline trimming cut 6 bases from V and 7 bases from J; bases unmatched to any gene: 11. CDR3 length: 15 residues. The CDR3: CASSFTGGVGQPQHF. CDR3 nucleotide sequence: TGTGCCAGCAGCTTCACAGGGGGGGTGGGACAGCCCCAGCATTTT.

This rearrangement joins TRBV28 to TRBJ2-3; perhaps TRBD1 as D (5 bases). The length of the CDR3 is 15 residues. Germline V CDR1 and CDR2: MDHEN, SYDVKM. V was clipped by 3 bases and J by 1 base, with 11 bases between them. The CDR3 is CASSFRSRGTDTQYF. CDR3 nucleotides: TGTGCCAGCAGTTTTAGAAGCAGGGGCACAGATACGCAGTATTTT.

The chain carries TRBV10-1 and TRBJ2-1; TRBD2 aligns across 10 bases. The V segment lost 5 bases and the J segment 6 bases; nucleotides outside the gene matches: 7. The V gene's germline CDR1 is WNHNN and CDR2 SYGVQD (reference sequence). CDR3 size: 15 residues. CDR3 loop: CASSLSGGAGNEQFF. The CDR3 DNA is TGCGCCAGCAGTCTAAGCGGGGGGGCTGGCAATGAGCAGTTCTTC.

The CDR3 region is CASSRRDRERDTEAFF. Written as DNA, the CDR3 is TGCGCCAGCAGTCGTCGGGACAGGGAACGAGACACTGAAGCTTTCTTT. The chain has TRBV5-1 and TRBJ1-1; TRBD1 agrees at 9 bases. The CDR3 totals 16 residues. V lost 5 bases and J lost 3; bases outside the gene matches: 11. Germline V gene data show CDR1 as SGHRS and CDR2 as YFSETQ.

V and J are TRBV28 and TRBJ2-1, with D possibly TRBD1 on 5 matching bases. Per germline, CDR1 MDHEN and CDR2 SYDVKM. Trimming cost V 10 bases and J 7 bases, with 32 bases left between them. CDR3 size: 18 residues. The CDR3 here is CATTLRRGKGRVRNEQFF. The CDR3 bases are TGTGCCACCACCCTAAGAAGGGGAAAGGGAAGGGTTCGGAATGAGCAGTTCTTC.

The chain recombines TRBV14 with TRBJ1-5; perhaps TRBD1 as D (6 bases). CDR3 length: 17 residues. Trimming cost V 4 bases and J 2 bases, with 18 bases left between them. Germline CDR1 is SGHDN and CDR2 is FVKESK. The CDR3 here is CASSPKTGPKGNQPQHF. For the CDR3, the DNA is TGTGCCAGCAGCCCGAAGACAGGCCCCAAGGGCAATCAGCCCCAGCATTTT.

The chain couples TRBV28 to TRBJ1-1; the D gene is possibly TRBD1 (6 bases). V was shortened by 3 bases and J by 6 bases, with 11 bases between the two germline ends. Germline-derived CDR1 and CDR2 are MDHEN and SYDVKM. The CDR3 runs 13 residues. The CDR3 here is CASSLVGGPEAFF. For the CDR3, the DNA is TGTGCCAGCAGTTTGGTGGGGGGGCCTGAAGCTTTCTTT.

This rearrangement joins TRBV19 to TRBJ1-2; D is undetermined. This CDR3 spans 14 amino acids. Germline V gene lookup returns CDR1 LNHDA and CDR2 SQIVND (reference sequence). Trimming cost V 2 bases and J 3 bases, with 10 bases left between them. The CDR3 nucleotides are TGTGCCAGTAGTATATTAACAGCCCACTATGGCTACACCTTC. It encodes CASSILTAHYGYTF. Full variable domain (remainder filled in from reference TRBV19 and TRBJ1-2): DGGITQSPKYLFRKEGQNVTLSCEQNLNHDAMYWYRQDPGQGLRLIYYSQIVNDFQKGDIAEGYSVSREKKESFPLTVTSAQKNPTAFYLCASSILTAHYGYTFGSGTRLTVV.

The chain uses TRBV7-2 and TRBJ2-7; 7 bases are shared with TRBD1. The V gene end was trimmed by 5 bases and the J gene end by 2 bases; junction bases not matched to a gene: 6. Germline loops: CDR1 SGHTA, CDR2 FQGNSA. The CDR3 runs to 14 residues. This CDR3 reads CASSLQQGAYEQYF. In DNA, the CDR3 is TGTGCCAGCAGCCTTCAGCAGGGGGCCTACGAGCAGTACTTC. Based on the CDR3 plus reference TRBV7-2 and TRBJ2-7, the full variable domain is GAGVSQSPSNKVTEKGKDVELRCDPISGHTALYWYRQSLGQGLEFLIYFQGNSAPDKSGLPSDRFSAERTGGSVSTLTIQRTQQEDSAVYLCASSLQQGAYEQYFGPGTRLTVT.

V is TRBV28 and J is TRBJ1-2; 7 bases agree with TRBD1. This CDR3 has 16 residues. Trimming cost V 6 bases and J 8 bases; bases outside gene matches: 18. Germline-derived CDR1 and CDR2 are MDHEN and SYDVKM. The CDR3, as DNA: TGTGCCAGCAGGCCACCATCCGCGGGAGGGGGCTGGGGCTACACCTTC. It is translated as CASRPPSAGGGWGYTF.

The CDR3 sequence: CATSREAAGVFSYNEQFF. The CDR3 DNA sequence: TGTGCCACCAGCAGAGAAGCGGCGGGAGTATTCTCCTACAATGAGCAGTTCTTC. The chain uses TRBV15 and TRBJ2-1, with 7 bases aligning to TRBD2. Trimming at V came to 0 bases and at J to 0 bases, leaving 8 bases not matched to a gene. This CDR3 has 18 residues. Germline CDR1 and CDR2: LNHNV and YYDKDF (reference sequence). The full variable domain, rest sourced from reference TRBV15 and TRBJ2-1, is DAMVIQNPRYQVTQFGKPVTLSCSQTLNHNVMYWYQQKSSQAPKLLFHYYDKDFNNEADTPDNFQSRRPNTSFCFLDIRSPGLGDTAMYLCATSREAAGVFSYNEQFFGPGTRLTVL.

The V and J genes are TRBV11-2 and TRBJ1-2, with 7 bases that match TRBD1. Losses at the gene ends were 6 bases for V and 1 base for J; bases not matched to a gene: 8. CDR1 and CDR2 (germline): SGHAT, FQNNGV. The CDR3 is 15 amino acids. CDR3 residues: CASRGTARFNYGYTF. The CDR3 nucleotides are TGTGCCAGCAGGGGGACAGCTCGCTTTAACTATGGCTACACCTTC.

In this sample, this clone turned up a few times. The V call is TRBV15, the J call TRBJ1-6; D is possibly TRBD1 (6 bases). Trimming took 6 bases from V and 9 from J, leaving 27 bases between them. This CDR3 has 18 residues. From germline, CDR1 is LNHNV and CDR2 YYDKDF (reference sequence). CDR3 in DNA: TGTGCCACCAGGCCGGGCTTAAAGGAGGACAGCGGATTTTCACCCCTCCACTTT. Translating gives CATRPGLKEDSGFSPLHF.